These 32 T cell receptor beta chains came from one sample sequenced in a study of blood T cell repertoires in COVID-19. The assay was immunoSEQ multiplex PCR, and TCRdb's table has in-frame clones only and misses some. The repertoire holds under 300,000 clones, with more than 60% as singletons. The sample comprised peripheral blood. These receptors were taken from a woman aged 35 to 49 with active or convalescent COVID-19.

J is TRBJ2-2 and V is TRBV5-1, with 7 bases lining up with TRBD1. The germline V gene encodes CDR1 SGHRS and CDR2 YFSETQ. The CDR3 contains 16 residues. The trim removed 2 bases at V and 7 bases at J, leaving 11 bases unmatched. DNA for the CDR3: TGCGCCAGCAGCTTTAGGACAGGTGTGAGTGGCGGGGAGCTGTTTTTT. It is translated as CASSFRTGVSGGELFF. The full variable domain, rest sourced from reference TRBV5-1 and TRBJ2-2, is KAGVTQTPRYLIKTRGQQVTLSCSPISGHRSVSWYQQTPGQGLQFLFEYFSETQRNKGNFPGRFSGRQFSNSRSEMNVSTLELGDSALYLCASSFRTGVSGGELFFGEGSRLTVL.

This clone was recorded a few times. This chain joins TRBV7-3 and TRBJ2-3, with D maybe TRBD1 (6 bases). Germline CDR1 reads SGHTA; CDR2 reads FQGTGA. The CDR3 spans 17 residues. The V end was cut by 5 bases, the J end by 3 bases, with 21 bases between. The CDR3 DNA follows: TGTGCCAGCAGCAAGACGTATGGGGGACACCCGACAGATACGCAGTATTTT. Its translation is CASSKTYGGHPTDTQYF.

The genes are TRBV28 and TRBJ1-2; D is undetermined. Trimming stripped 5 bases from V and 4 bases from J, with 5 bases between. Looked up from germline, CDR1 is MDHEN and CDR2 is SYDVKM. The CDR3 has 11 residues. The CDR3 protein is CASSGSYGYTF. The CDR3 DNA sequence: TGTGCCAGCAGTGGCAGCTATGGCTACACCTTC.

The chain carries TRBV6-5 and TRBJ2-2, with D possibly TRBD1 on 6 matching bases. V was clipped by 0 bases and J by 7 bases, with 9 bases between them. Germline CDR1 reads MNHEY; CDR2 reads SVGAGI. The CDR3 length is 14 residues. CDR3 loop: CASSYSRGHGELFF. The CDR3 region has the DNA TGTGCCAGCAGTTACTCCAGGGGCCACGGGGAGCTGTTTTTT.

The gene calls are TRBV2 and TRBJ1-5, with unresolved D. CDR3 length equals 16 residues. Germline CDR1 SNHLY, CDR2 FYNNEI. V was shortened by 4 bases and J by 1 base, with 14 bases between the two germline ends. The CDR3, as DNA: TGTGCCAGCAGTGGGGGAACGGGATCCAGCAATCAGCCCCAGCATTTT. Protein sequence: CASSGGTGSSNQPQHF.

The V call is TRBV5-1, the J call TRBJ2-3; 8 bases align to TRBD1. The CDR3 is made up of 18 amino acids. Trimming at V came to 4 bases and at J to 3 bases, leaving 16 bases not matched to a gene. The germline V gene encodes CDR1 SGHRS and CDR2 YFSETQ. DNA for the CDR3: TGCGCCAGCAGCCGAGTAATAAAACCGGACAGGGCTACAGATACGCAGTATTTT. Its protein is CASSRVIKPDRATDTQYF.

This rearrangement joins TRBV28 to TRBJ1-1; TRBD1 matches at 7 bases. CDR1 is MDHEN and CDR2 is SYDVKM in the germline V gene. V shed 5 bases and J 1 base; nucleotides not matched to a gene: 4. The CDR3 has 14 amino acids. CDR3 sequence: CASSPGTANTEAFF. The DNA for the CDR3 is TGTGCCAGCAGTCCGGGGACAGCGAACACTGAAGCTTTCTTT.

The genes are TRBV7-3 and TRBJ2-3; TRBD2 matches 15 bases. Trimming at V came to 5 bases and at J to 5 bases, leaving 2 bases not matched to a gene. There are 15 residues in the CDR3. Germline CDR1 is SGHTA and CDR2 is FQGTGA. CDR3 in DNA: TGTGCCAGCAGCCGGGGACTAGCGGGGGGAGATACGCAGTATTTT. Protein: CASSRGLAGGDTQYF.

The V call is TRBV29-1, the J call TRBJ1-1; TRBD1 agrees at 7 bases. Unmatched junction bases numbered 16, after V lost 4 bases and J lost 5 bases. The germline CDR1 and CDR2 sequences are SQVTM and ANQGSEA. The CDR3 has 16 amino acids. CDR3 in DNA: TGCAGCGTTGCTCGTGACAGGGTCCGTCTGGGGACTGAAGCTTTCTTT. The encoded protein is CSVARDRVRLGTEAFF.

The gene calls are TRBV6-6 and TRBJ2-1, with D perhaps matching TRBD1 (7 bases). Germline V gene data show CDR1 as MNHNY and CDR2 as SVGAGI (reference sequence). The CDR3 is 14 amino acids. Trimming left V 7 bases short and J 10 bases short, with 20 bases between. In nucleotides, the CDR3 is TGTGCCAGCATCGAGGAGGGGGCGCGCGGGGAGCAGTTCTTC. Translated: CASIEEGARGEQFF.

The chain combines TRBV9 with TRBJ2-5, with D perhaps TRBD2 (6 bases). CDR3 size: 14 residues. Per germline, CDR1 SGDLS and CDR2 YYNGEE. Trimming cost V 0 bases and J 3 bases, with 9 bases left between them. The CDR3 DNA reads TGTGCCAGCAGCGTAGGGGTAGCGGAAGAGACCCAGTACTTC. This codes for CASSVGVAEETQYF.

The chain combines TRBV11-2 with TRBJ2-1; D is possibly TRBD2 (5 bases). Germline V gene sequence: CDR1 SGHAT, CDR2 FQNNGV. V dropped 1 base and J dropped 8 bases, with 15 bases sitting between them. The CDR3 runs 15 residues. CDR3 loop: CASSLAPGSGYEQFF. CDR3 nucleotide sequence: TGTGCCAGCAGCTTAGCCCCGGGATCGGGGTATGAGCAGTTCTTC.

The CDR3 protein is CASTAGGNQPQHF. The DNA of the CDR3 is TGTGCCTCAACCGCGGGCGGCAATCAGCCCCAGCATTTT. The V and J genes are TRBV28 and TRBJ1-5; D unresolved. The CDR3 consists of 13 residues. Trimming shortened V by 11 bases and J by 2 bases, and 13 bases separated the two germline ends. Germline V gene lookup returns CDR1 MDHEN and CDR2 SYDVKM. The full variable domain, its missing parts supplied by reference TRBV28 and TRBJ1-5, is DVKVTQSSRYLVKRTGEKVFLECVQDMDHENMFWYRQDPGLGLRLIYFSYDVKMKEKGDIPEGYSVSREKKERFSLILESASTNQTSMYLCASTAGGNQPQHFGDGTRLSIL.

There are a few counts of this clone. V gene TRBV3-1 (or the pseudogene TRBV3-2) combines with J gene TRBJ2-3, with 15 bases lining up with TRBD2. The length of the CDR3 is 18 residues. J lost 8 bases, V lost 4 bases, and 13 bases had no gene match. Looked up from germline, CDR1 is LGHDT and CDR2 is YNNKEL (reference sequence). The CDR3 here is CASSPRTSGGGSSGTQYF. The CDR3 coding sequence is TGTGCCAGCAGCCCCCGGACTAGCGGGGGGGGGAGTTCAGGTACGCAGTATTTT.

The chain carries TRBV23-1 and TRBJ1-5; D gene uncertain. TRBV23-1 is annotated as an ORF whose role is uncertain. This CDR3 is 17 amino acids long. Trimming removed 0 bases from V and 0 bases from J, with 12 bases in between. The CDR3 nucleotides are TGCGCCAGCAGTCAATCGGAGAGGAGGAATAGCAATCAGCCCCAGCATTTT. Translating it yields CASSQSERRNSNQPQHF.

This sequence joins TRBV9 and TRBJ1-6, with 9 bases that match TRBD1. The CDR3 spans 17 residues. Germline CDR1 SGDLS, CDR2 YYNGEE. The V segment lost 4 bases and the J segment 6 bases; nucleotides outside the gene matches: 11. The DNA for the CDR3 is TGTGCCAGCAGCTCCGAGGGGGGACAGGGTGTTAATTCACCCCTCCACTTT. Translated, it gives CASSSEGGQGVNSPLHF.

The chain is built from TRBV3-1 (or the pseudogene TRBV3-2) and TRBJ2-7, with 7 positions matching TRBD2. V gave up 1 base and J gave up 0 bases; unmatched junction bases: 0. Germline CDR1 is LGHDT and CDR2 is YNNKEL (reference sequence). The CDR3 is 14 residues long. Here the CDR3 DNA reads TGTGCCAGCAGCCAAGCGGGGGGCTCCTACGAGCAGTACGTC. As protein: CASSQAGGSYEQYV.

J is TRBJ1-5 and V is TRBV6-5, with D tentatively TRBD1 (5 bases). Trimming removed 7 bases at V and 5 bases at J, with 15 bases between. CDR3 length: 14 residues. The germline CDR1 and CDR2 sequences are MNHEY and SVGAGI. CDR3 in amino acids: CASIAAGTYQPQHF. The CDR3 DNA sequence: TGTGCCAGCATCGCGGCAGGGACTTATCAGCCCCAGCATTTT.

In this sample, this clone turned up once. The rearrangement links TRBV5-1 to TRBJ2-7, with TRBD2 matching over 14 bases. CDR3 length: 16 amino acids. Germline V CDR1 and CDR2: SGHRS, YFSETQ. With V trimmed by 3 bases and J by 2 bases, 4 bases remained unmatched. CDR3 residues: CASSSAGLAGAYEQYF. CDR3 in DNA: TGCGCCAGCAGCTCAGCGGGACTAGCGGGGGCCTACGAGCAGTACTTC. The entire variable domain, with the rest obtained from reference TRBV5-1 and TRBJ2-7, is as follows: KAGVTQTPRYLIKTRGQQVTLSCSPISGHRSVSWYQQTPGQGLQFLFEYFSETQRNKGNFPGRFSGRQFSNSRSEMNVSTLELGDSALYLCASSSAGLAGAYEQYFGPGTRLTVT.

The chain recombines TRBV6-2 or TRBV6-3 with TRBJ1-2, with TRBD1 as a possible D gene (5 bases). This CDR3 is built from 13 residues. The germline CDR1 and CDR2 sequences are MNHEY and SVGEGT. V lost 1 base, J lost 8 bases, and 11 bases lay in between. The CDR3 spells CASSYLGGTGYTF. The CDR3 DNA follows: TGTGCCAGCAGTTACTTGGGGGGAACGGGCTACACCTTC.

This chain uses TRBV29-1 with TRBJ1-5; 8 nucleotides agree with TRBD1. In germline, CDR1 is SQVTM, CDR2 ANQGSEA. The CDR3 covers 12 residues. V was pared by 7 bases and J by 5 bases, with 4 bases of the junction left unmatched. The CDR3 region is CSAGQGYQPQHF. The CDR3 DNA is TGCAGCGCCGGACAGGGATATCAGCCCCAGCATTTT.

V gene TRBV4-2 combines with J gene TRBJ1-2; a weak D match, TRBD1 (5 bases). Trimming shortened V by 0 bases and J by 8 bases, and 13 bases separated the two germline ends. Germline values: CDR1 LGHNA, CDR2 YNFKEQ. The CDR3 totals 14 residues. CDR3 in amino acids: CASSQDREKNGYTF. The DNA of the CDR3 is TGTGCCAGCAGCCAAGACAGGGAAAAGAACGGCTACACCTTC.

The genes are TRBV29-1 and TRBJ2-1; D possibly corresponds to TRBD2 (7 bases). The length of the CDR3 is 11 residues. With 5 bases removed from V and 9 bases from J, the gap between germline ends came to 11 bases. Per germline, CDR1 SQVTM and CDR2 ANQGSEA. The CDR3 region has the DNA TGCAGCGTTCGCGGGGGCGGTGAGCAGTTCTTC. It is translated as CSVRGGGEQFF.

The V call is TRBV28, the J call TRBJ1-2; the match to TRBD1 covers 9 bases. CDR3 length equals 17 residues. V was clipped by 3 bases and J by 6 bases; unmatched bases: 14. Germline V gene data show CDR1 as MDHEN and CDR2 as SYDVKM. CDR3 loop: CASSFLAQDRGKDGYTF. The CDR3 region has the DNA TGTGCCAGCAGTTTTTTGGCGCAGGACAGGGGAAAGGATGGCTACACCTTC.

This clone was observed a handful of times. This chain connects TRBV10-3 to TRBJ1-3, with D unresolved. The V and J ends lost 2 bases and 2 bases respectively, with 13 bases between them. Germline loops: CDR1 ENHRY, CDR2 SYGVKD. The CDR3 runs 16 residues. The CDR3 DNA is TGTGCCATCAGTGAGGTTCCGGGGAACGCTGGAAACACCATATATTTT. Translating it yields CAISEVPGNAGNTIYF.

This chain connects TRBV5-1 to TRBJ2-5; D is ambiguous. Germline CDR1 reads SGHRS; CDR2 reads YFSETQ. V was trimmed by 0 bases and J by 5 bases, leaving 5 bases between them. The CDR3 loop spans 12 amino acids. The CDR3 is CASSLVLETQYF. Here the CDR3 DNA reads TGCGCCAGCAGCTTGGTTCTGGAGACCCAGTACTTC.

The J gene is TRBJ1-1, the V gene TRBV12-3 or TRBV12-4; TRBD1 might be the D (6 bases). Trimming stripped 6 bases from V and 2 bases from J, with 10 bases between. This CDR3 comprises 13 residues. CDR3 in DNA: TGTGCCAGCAGAAAGGACAGTAACACTGAAGCTTTCTTT. It yields the protein CASRKDSNTEAFF.

Only a few counts were recorded for this clone. This rearrangement joins TRBV2 to TRBJ2-7, with D possibly being TRBD1 (5 bases). This CDR3 spans 12 amino acids. The germline gives CDR1 SNHLY, CDR2 FYNNEI. Trimming stripped 4 bases from V and 1 base from J, with 5 bases between. The CDR3 DNA follows: TGTGCCAGCAGTGGACAGTCCTACGAGCAGTACTTC. Its translation: CASSGQSYEQYF.

The V gene is TRBV5-1, the J gene TRBJ2-5; TRBD2 matches at 8 bases. Germline CDR1 SGHRS, CDR2 YFSETQ. J lost 0 bases, V lost 4 bases, and 5 bases had no gene match. The CDR3 loop spans 15 amino acids. CDR3 DNA sequence: TGCGCCAGCAGCGCGCAGACTAGCGACCAAGAGACCCAGTACTTC. This codes for CASSAQTSDQETQYF.

This clone was counted only a few times. The V gene is TRBV28, the J gene TRBJ1-2; a possible D gene is TRBD1 (6 bases). V was pared by 6 bases and J by 4 bases, with 12 bases between. The CDR3 contains 13 residues. Germline V gives CDR1 MDHEN, CDR2 SYDVKM. CDR3 protein: CASRTQGLYGYTF. The CDR3 nucleotides read TGTGCCAGCAGAACGCAGGGGCTCTATGGCTACACCTTC.

The chain carries TRBV9 and TRBJ1-4; TRBD1 matches at 7 bases. Trimming cost V 4 bases and J 0 bases; bases outside gene matches: 6. The CDR3 extends over 16 amino acids. The germline V gene encodes CDR1 SGDLS and CDR2 YYNGEE. CDR3 loop: CASSKTGTATNEKLFF. CDR3 in DNA: TGTGCCAGCAGCAAGACAGGGACTGCAACTAATGAAAAACTGTTTTTT.

In its sample, this clone was seen a few times. Other DNA sequences in this sample translate to the same CDR3. The genes are TRBV12-3 or TRBV12-4 and TRBJ1-3, with 7 bases identical to TRBD1. V lost 3 bases to trimming and J lost 7 bases; unmatched junction nucleotides: 0. The CDR3 sequence is 12 residues long. In nucleotides, the CDR3 is TGTGCCAGCAGTTTCAGGGGGAACACCATATATTTT. Its protein product is CASSFRGNTIYF.